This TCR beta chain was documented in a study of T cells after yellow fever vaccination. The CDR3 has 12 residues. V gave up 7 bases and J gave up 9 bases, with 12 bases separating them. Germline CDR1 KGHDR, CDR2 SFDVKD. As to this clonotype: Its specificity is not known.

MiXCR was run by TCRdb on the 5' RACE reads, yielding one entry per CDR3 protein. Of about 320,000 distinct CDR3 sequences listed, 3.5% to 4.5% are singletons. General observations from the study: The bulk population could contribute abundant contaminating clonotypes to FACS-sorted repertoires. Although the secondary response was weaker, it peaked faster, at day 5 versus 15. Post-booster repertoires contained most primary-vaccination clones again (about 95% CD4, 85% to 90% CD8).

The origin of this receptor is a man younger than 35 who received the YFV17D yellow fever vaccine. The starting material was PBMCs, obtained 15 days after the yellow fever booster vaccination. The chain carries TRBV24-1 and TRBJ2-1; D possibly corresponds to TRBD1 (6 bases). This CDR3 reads CATSWEGGEQFF. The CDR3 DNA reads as TGTGCCACCAGCTGGGAAGGGGGTGAGCAGTTCTTC.